Listed below are T cell receptor beta chains from one sample, sequenced in a study of identical twins. TCRdb used MiXCR to reprocess the 5' RACE reads, holding one entry per CDR3 protein. The sample holds about 890,000 distinct CDR3 sequences, about 12% seen once. The same data also went into a second study, on yellow fever vaccine responses in identical twins.

The sequenced sample was PBMCs. Every receptor here comes from a woman aged 18-30 years in good health. CDR3s include the opening cysteine and the closing phenylalanine or tryptophan. The D gene is left open where the match is weak. Clone size is not always given. Where it is, it says once, few, many or a class for expanded clones.

>TRBJ2-7|-|TRBV19|few
TGTGCCAGTAGTAAGCCAGGGAACCCCTACGAGCAGTACTTC
CASSKPGNPYEQYF
>TRBJ2-7|-|TRBV10-3|-
TGTGCCATCAGTGAGGGACCCCCAGAGCAGTACTTC
CAISEGPPEQYF
>TRBJ1-1|-|TRBV9|few
TGTGCCAGCAGCGTAGATACAGGCACTGAAGCTTTCTTT
CASSVDTGTEAFF
>TRBJ2-2|TRBD2|TRBV3-1|-
TGTGCCAGCAGCCCGGGACTAGCGGGAGCGGGTAGCACCGGGGAGCTGTTTTTT
CASSPGLAGAGSTGELFF
>TRBJ2-5|TRBD2|TRBV15|many
TGTGCCACCAGCAGTAGAAGTCTAGCGGAACAAGAGACCCAGTACTTC
CATSSRSLAEQETQYF
>TRBJ2-7|TRBD2|TRBV7-2|-
TGTGCCAGCAGCCTAGGACTAGCGGGACACTACGAGCAGTACTTC
CASSLGLAGHYEQYF
>TRBJ2-1|TRBD2|TRBV2|few
TGTGCCTTCAGTGCCGCCGGGACTAGCGTTCGGAGATCCTACAATGAGCAGTTCTTC
CAFSAAGTSVRRSYNEQFF
>TRBJ1-2|TRBD1|TRBV20-1|-
TGCAGTGCCCCTCCCCGACAGGGGGCGAAGGAGGGCTACACCTTC
CSAPPRQGAKEGYTF
>TRBJ2-2|-|TRBV6-4|-
TGTGCCAGCAGTGATTCCTCTTTCGGGGAAACCGGGGAGCTGTTTTTT
CASSDSSFGETGELFF
>TRBJ1-5|-|TRBV28|-
TGTGCCAGCAATATGGAGTCCGGCAATCAGCCCCAGCATTTT
CASNMESGNQPQHF
>TRBJ2-7|TRBD2|TRBV12-3/TRBV12-4|many
TGTGCCAGCAGTTTAAGGACTAGCGGATTCTACGAGCAGTACTTC
CASSLRTSGFYEQYF
>TRBJ2-2|TRBD2|TRBV2|-
TGTGCCAGCAGTGAACTAGCGGGAGTGATCGGGGAGCTGTTTTTT
CASSELAGVIGELFF
>TRBJ2-1|TRBD2|TRBV28|many
TGTGCCAGCAGTTCTCCTAGCGGAAGTTACAATGAGCAGTTCTTC
CASSSPSGSYNEQFF
>TRBJ2-5|-|TRBV2|-
TGTGCCAGCACGGGGCTAGCCCAAGAGACCCAGTACTTC
CASTGLAQETQYF
>TRBJ2-1|-|TRBV4-2|-
TGTGCCAGCAGCCAAGGGTTGGCGGAGGGGTGGTACAATGAGCAGTTCTTC
CASSQGLAEGWYNEQFF
>TRBJ2-3|-|TRBV24-1|many
TGTGCCACCAGTGCTGGAGGGGCGCAGACAGATACGCAGTATTTT
CATSAGGAQTDTQYF
>TRBJ2-1|-|TRBV20-1|-
TGCAGTGCTAGCCCGAGGCGGGTAGCCTACAATGAGCAGTTCTTC
CSASPRRVAYNEQFF
>TRBJ2-5|-|TRBV10-3|few
TGTGCCACCCAGGCACACCAAGAGACCCAGTACTTC
CATQAHQETQYF
>TRBJ2-3|TRBD2|TRBV20-1|-
TGCAGTGCTAGAGATCCGTGGACTAGCGGCACAGATACGCAGTATTTT
CSARDPWTSGTDTQYF
>TRBJ1-6|-|TRBV6-5|few
TGTGCCAGCAGTTACGGGGGTATGGATTCACCCCTCCACTTT
CASSYGGMDSPLHF
>TRBJ2-1|-|TRBV6-5|-
TGTGCCAGCAGTTACCAGCGGAGTTCCTACAATGAGCAGTTCTTC
CASSYQRSSYNEQFF
>TRBJ2-7|TRBD2|TRBV4-2|-
TGTGCCAGCAGCCAAGGAGCTAGCGGGAGGGCGAGGGAGCAGTACTTC
CASSQGASGRAREQYF
>TRBJ2-2|-|TRBV5-1|-
TGCGCCAGCAGCTTGGCAGTCTCTAGAGTCACCGGGGAGCTGTTTTTT
CASSLAVSRVTGELFF
>TRBJ2-5|-|TRBV28|-
TGTGCCACCAGAGGGACCTCGGGGGAGACCCAGTACTTC
CATRGTSGETQYF
>TRBJ2-1|TRBD1|TRBV7-2|once
TGTGCCAGCAGCTCTCCGCAGGGGGTCCTCAATGAGCAGTTCTTC
CASSSPQGVLNEQFF
>TRBJ1-1|-|TRBV2|few
TGTGCCAGCAGTGAAGGTTACGCGGAGAACACTGAAGCTTTCTTT
CASSEGYAENTEAFF
>TRBJ1-5|-|TRBV5-6|few
TGTGCCAGCAGCTTCTGGGGCATTTATAGCAATCAGCCCCAGCATTTT
CASSFWGIYSNQPQHF
>TRBJ2-1|TRBD2|TRBV3-1|-
TGTGCCAGCAGCCGGACTAGCGGGAGGTTTAACAATGAGCAGTTCTTC
CASSRTSGRFNNEQFF
>TRBJ2-5|-|TRBV24-1|-
TGTGCCACCAGTGAGTCGAGGAAGACGGAGACCCAGTACTTC
CATSESRKTETQYF
>TRBJ1-4|TRBD1|TRBV20-1|-
TGCAGTGCTTTGTCAGGGGGAAATGAAAAACTGTTTTTT
CSALSGGNEKLFF
>TRBJ1-1|TRBD1|TRBV2|-
TGTGCCAGCAGTGAACCGGGACAGGGTTACCCTGAAGCTTTCTTT
CASSEPGQGYPEAFF
>TRBJ2-1|TRBD2|TRBV12-3/TRBV12-4|-
TGTGCCAGCAGTTTCACTAGCGTTCCCTACAATGAGCAGTTCTTC
CASSFTSVPYNEQFF
>TRBJ2-5|-|TRBV11-2|-
TGTGCCAGCAGCTTAGGCGGTCAGGTCGTGGAGACCCAGTACTTC
CASSLGGQVVETQYF
>TRBJ2-5|-|TRBV5-1|few
TGCGCCACCCGTAACCCGACAGAGTACCAAGAGACCCAGTACTTC
CATRNPTEYQETQYF
>TRBJ1-4|-|TRBV20-1|few
TGCAGTGCTAGAGATCTGGGGGAAAAACTGTTTTTT
CSARDLGEKLFF
>TRBJ2-5|TRBD2|TRBV20-1|many
TGCAGTGCCACACTACGGGGGAGGGTTGGGGAGACCCAGTACTTC
CSATLRGRVGETQYF
>TRBJ2-3|-|TRBV12-3/TRBV12-4|many
TGTGCCAGCAGTCTGGACAAACTTACAGATACGCAGTATTTT
CASSLDKLTDTQYF
>TRBJ1-4|TRBD1|TRBV12-3/TRBV12-4|-
TGTGCCAGCATCCGCGGGACAGGAGGTGAAAAACTGTTTTTT
CASIRGTGGEKLFF
>TRBJ1-1|TRBD1|TRBV7-9|many
TGTGCCAGCAGCCCCGGGACAGGGGTTGTGGACACTGAAGCTTTCTTT
CASSPGTGVVDTEAFF
>TRBJ1-5|-|TRBV6-1|few
TGTGCCAGCAATCCCAGGGGAGCGGGTCAGCCCCAGCATTTT
CASNPRGAGQPQHF
>TRBJ1-6|-|TRBV10-3|few
TGTGCCATCAGTGCATCAGGGGAGGGATCACCCCTCCACTTT
CAISASGEGSPLHF
>TRBJ2-7|-|TRBV7-3|-
TGTGCCAGCAGCGGCCCGGACGGTTACGAGCAGTACTTC
CASSGPDGYEQYF
>TRBJ2-1|TRBD2|TRBV12-3/TRBV12-4|many
TGTGCCAGCAGTTTGCGGCTAGCGGAAAGTGAGCAGTTCTTC
CASSLRLAESEQFF
>TRBJ2-3|-|TRBV28|many
-
CASSFLAGLDTQYF
>TRBJ2-5|-|TRBV11-1|few
TGTGCCAGCAGCTATATGGGGGGACCGTACCAAGAGACCCAGTACTTC
CASSYMGGPYQETQYF
>TRBJ2-3|-|TRBV12-3/TRBV12-4|-
TGTGCCAGCAGCCCTCGAGGAATCACAGATACGCAGTATTTT
CASSPRGITDTQYF
>TRBJ1-1|-|TRBV21-1|-
TGTGCCAGCTTAGTGGACAGGGTGAACACTGAAGCTTTCTTT
CASLVDRVNTEAFF
>TRBJ2-1|-|TRBV2|few
TGTGCCAGCAGGACGTACCTTACTGGGTTCTTC
CASRTYLTGFF
>TRBJ2-1|TRBD1|TRBV11-3|-
TGTGCCACCTCAGGACAGGTGGCCTACAATGAGCAGTTCTTC
CATSGQVAYNEQFF
>TRBJ2-1|TRBD2|TRBV9|-
TGTGCCAGCAGCGCCAGGACCTCAGCGGGAGGGCCTTCTTCCTACAATGAGCAGTTCTTC
CASSARTSAGGPSSYNEQFF
>TRBJ1-1|-|TRBV6-5|few
TGTGCCAGCAGTTACTCGACTGGGAGTACTGAAGCTTTCTTT
CASSYSTGSTEAFF
>TRBJ2-7|-|TRBV11-2|-
TGTGCCAGCAGCTTCGGGGGCAGGGCGTACGAGCAGTACTTC
CASSFGGRAYEQYF
>TRBJ2-1|-|TRBV19|few
TGTGCCAGTAGTATTGGTTCGCTGTCTCAGGAGCAGTTCTTC
CASSIGSLSQEQFF
>TRBJ1-5|TRBD1|TRBV3-1|-
TGTGCCAGCAGCCTACAACAGGGGGCTGGGCCCCAGCATTTT
CASSLQQGAGPQHF
>TRBJ2-3|-|TRBV5-1|-
TGCGCCAGCAGCTTGGACTCCTCGGATACGCAGTATTTT
CASSLDSSDTQYF
>TRBJ1-1|TRBD1|TRBV11-2|few
TGTGCCAGCAACCCCGTCGGGACAGGGTCGAAGGGCGCCTTTGAAGCTTTCTTT
CASNPVGTGSKGAFEAFF
>TRBJ2-1|-|TRBV12-3/TRBV12-4|few
TGTGCCAGCACCTTAGACGAGAGAGCCTACAATGAGCAGTTCTTC
CASTLDERAYNEQFF